The clone carrying this TCR beta chain is a singleton in its sample. The antigen remains unidentified. An end of the junction does not agree with germline; a read error may underlie this. These data come from a study of lymphopenia after photon versus proton radiotherapy. Method: immunoSEQ multiplex PCR; TCRdb's copy keeps in-frame clones and lacks some. In the table there are roughly 67,000 clones, more than 75% of which are singletons. Germline V gene lookup returns CDR1 MDHEN and CDR2 SYDVKM. The CDR3 totals 13 residues. General study points: Survival link was tested only in deceased patients; proton benefit remains a possibility. Proton therapy kept repertoires fairly stable, unlike photons, which gained effector/memory cells. Post-nadir diversity loss with photons came from oligoclonal expansion, particularly CD8+ Temra cells. Larger post-nadir TCR diversity loss correlated inversely with survival in deceased patients.

This clonotype was obtained from a woman aged 70 to 79 with pancreatic cancer. The material sequenced was peripheral blood, taken from a patient treated with photon-based radiotherapy. The chain has TRBV28 and TRBJ2-7, with D maybe TRBD2 (7 bases). The CDR3 DNA reads as TGTGCCAGCTCTACCGGGGGGCCAATTACAAAGAACTTC. This codes for CASSTGGPITKNF.